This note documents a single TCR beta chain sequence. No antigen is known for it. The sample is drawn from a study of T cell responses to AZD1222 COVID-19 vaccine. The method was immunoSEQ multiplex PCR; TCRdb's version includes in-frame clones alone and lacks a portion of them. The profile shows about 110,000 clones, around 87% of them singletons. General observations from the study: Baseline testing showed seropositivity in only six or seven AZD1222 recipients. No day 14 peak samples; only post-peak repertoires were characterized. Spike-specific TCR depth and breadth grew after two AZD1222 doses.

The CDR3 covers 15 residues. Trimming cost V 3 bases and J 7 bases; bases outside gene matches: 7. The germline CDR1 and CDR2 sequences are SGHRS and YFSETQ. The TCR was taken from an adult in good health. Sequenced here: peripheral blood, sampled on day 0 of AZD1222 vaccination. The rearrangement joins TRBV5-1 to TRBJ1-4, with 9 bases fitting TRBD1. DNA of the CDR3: TGCGCCAGCAGCTCGGGACAGGGATTCATTGAAAAACTGTTTTTT. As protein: CASSSGQGFIEKLFF.